This TCR beta chain was sequenced for a study of OX40 agonist ivuxolimab in advanced cancers. Study information: Patients in the trial were receiving intravenous ivuxolimab every 2 weeks, at doses of 0.01 to 10 mg/kg.

Germline V gives CDR1 SGHAT, CDR2 FQNNGV. Trimming cost V 1 base and J 9 bases, with 19 bases left between them. The CDR3 is made up of 16 amino acids. Sampling of blood occurred at baseline, cycle 4 day 1, and cycle 7 day 1. The method was immunoSEQ multiplex PCR; TCRdb's version includes in-frame clones alone and lacks a portion of them. This sample has tens of thousands of clones, with 81% found just once. The chain recombines TRBV11-2 with TRBJ2-1; TRBD2 might be the D (6 bases). Sequencing used CD4+ or CD8+ T cells sorted from blood, obtained in a trial of the OX40 agonist ivuxolimab. The receptor was derived from an adult with an advanced solid tumor such as melanoma, head and neck, liver or kidney cancer. This chain's CDR3 is CASSLVSGLGGGEQFF. The CDR3 DNA sequence: TGTGCCAGCAGCTTAGTTAGTGGGCTGGGGGGAGGTGAGCAGTTCTTC.